This TCR beta chain was sequenced during a study of T cells in localized non-small cell lung cancer. Germline V gene data show CDR1 as SGHRS and CDR2 as YFSETQ. Trimming removed 1 base at V and 2 bases at J, with 12 bases between. The CDR3 sequence is 15 residues long. A note on this clone: The antigen is unknown.

Produced via immunoSEQ multiplex PCR; TCRdb's table is partial and in-frame only. The table includes roughly 39,000 clones, more than 85% detected once. Notes on the study in general: Blood T cell density predicted longer survival; adjacent-lung clonality, shorter.

This sequence was found in a man aged 18-55 years with stage I lung adenocarcinoma. This sample comprised peripheral blood, obtained before any cancer treatment. The chain couples TRBV5-1 to TRBJ2-5, with unresolved D. CDR3 protein: CASSLISNRQETQYF. The CDR3 region has the DNA TGCGCCAGCAGCTTGATCAGCAACCGTCAAGAGACCCAGTACTTC. The full variable domain, completed using reference TRBV5-1 and TRBJ2-5, is KAGVTQTPRYLIKTRGQQVTLSCSPISGHRSVSWYQQTPGQGLQFLFEYFSETQRNKGNFPGRFSGRQFSNSRSEMNVSTLELGDSALYLCASSLISNRQETQYFGPGTRLLVL.